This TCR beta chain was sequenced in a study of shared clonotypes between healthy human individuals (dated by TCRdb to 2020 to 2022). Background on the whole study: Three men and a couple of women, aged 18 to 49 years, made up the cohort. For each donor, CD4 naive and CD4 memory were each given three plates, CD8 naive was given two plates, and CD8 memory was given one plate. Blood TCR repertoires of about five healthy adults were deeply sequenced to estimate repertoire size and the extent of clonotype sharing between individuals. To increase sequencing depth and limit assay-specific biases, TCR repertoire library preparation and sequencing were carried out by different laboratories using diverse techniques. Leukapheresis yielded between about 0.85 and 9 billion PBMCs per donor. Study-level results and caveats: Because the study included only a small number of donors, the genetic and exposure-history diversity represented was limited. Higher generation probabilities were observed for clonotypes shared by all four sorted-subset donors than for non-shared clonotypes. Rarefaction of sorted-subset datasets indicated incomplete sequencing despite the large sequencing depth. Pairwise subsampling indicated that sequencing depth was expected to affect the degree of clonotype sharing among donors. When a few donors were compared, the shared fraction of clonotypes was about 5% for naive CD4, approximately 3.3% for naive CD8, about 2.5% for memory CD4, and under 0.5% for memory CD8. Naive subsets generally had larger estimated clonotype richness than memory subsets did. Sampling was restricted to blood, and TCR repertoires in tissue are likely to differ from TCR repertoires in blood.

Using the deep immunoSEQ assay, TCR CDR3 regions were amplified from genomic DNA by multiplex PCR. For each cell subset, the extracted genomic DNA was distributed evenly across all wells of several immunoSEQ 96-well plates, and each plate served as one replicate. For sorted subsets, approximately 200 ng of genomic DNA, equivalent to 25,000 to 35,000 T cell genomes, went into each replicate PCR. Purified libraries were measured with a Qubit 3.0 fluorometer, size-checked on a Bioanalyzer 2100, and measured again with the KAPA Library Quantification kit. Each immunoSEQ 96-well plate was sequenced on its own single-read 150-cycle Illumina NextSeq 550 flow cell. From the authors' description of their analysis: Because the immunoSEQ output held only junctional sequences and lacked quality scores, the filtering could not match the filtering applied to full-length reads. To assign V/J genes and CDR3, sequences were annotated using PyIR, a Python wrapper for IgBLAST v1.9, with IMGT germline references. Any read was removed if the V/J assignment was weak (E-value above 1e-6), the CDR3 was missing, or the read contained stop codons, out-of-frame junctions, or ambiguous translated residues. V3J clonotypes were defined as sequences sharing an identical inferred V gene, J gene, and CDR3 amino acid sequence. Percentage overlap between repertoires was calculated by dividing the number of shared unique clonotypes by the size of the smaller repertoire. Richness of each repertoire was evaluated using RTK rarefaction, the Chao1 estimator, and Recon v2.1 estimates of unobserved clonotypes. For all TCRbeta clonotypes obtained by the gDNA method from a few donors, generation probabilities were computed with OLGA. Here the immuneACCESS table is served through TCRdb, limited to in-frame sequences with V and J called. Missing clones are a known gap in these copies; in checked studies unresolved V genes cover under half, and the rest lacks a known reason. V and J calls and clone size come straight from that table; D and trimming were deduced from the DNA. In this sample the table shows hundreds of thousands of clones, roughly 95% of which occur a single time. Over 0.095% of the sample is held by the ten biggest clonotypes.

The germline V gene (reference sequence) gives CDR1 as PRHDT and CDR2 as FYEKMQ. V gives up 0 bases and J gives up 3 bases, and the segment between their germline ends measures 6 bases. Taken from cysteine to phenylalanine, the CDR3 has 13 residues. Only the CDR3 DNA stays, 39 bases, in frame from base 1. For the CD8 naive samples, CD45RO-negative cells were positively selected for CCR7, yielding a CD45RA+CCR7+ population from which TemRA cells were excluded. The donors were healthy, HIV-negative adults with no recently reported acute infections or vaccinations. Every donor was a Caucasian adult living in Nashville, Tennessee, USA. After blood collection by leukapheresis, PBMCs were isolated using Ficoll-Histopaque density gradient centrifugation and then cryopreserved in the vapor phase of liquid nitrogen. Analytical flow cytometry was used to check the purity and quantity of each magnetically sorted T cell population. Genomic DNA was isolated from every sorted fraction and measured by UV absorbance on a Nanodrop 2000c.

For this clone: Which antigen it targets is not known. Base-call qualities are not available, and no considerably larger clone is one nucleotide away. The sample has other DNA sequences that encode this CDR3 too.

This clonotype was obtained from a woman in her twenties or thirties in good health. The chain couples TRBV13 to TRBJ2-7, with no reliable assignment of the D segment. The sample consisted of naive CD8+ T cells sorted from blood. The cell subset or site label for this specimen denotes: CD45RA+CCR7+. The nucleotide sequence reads TGTGCCAGCAGCTTAGGCCGTAGCTACGAGCAGTACTTC. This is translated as CASSLGRSYEQYF.